This T cell receptor beta chain was profiled in a study of CD8 T cells in ankylosing spondylitis. Study-wide findings and caveats: A TCR beta motif made of eight highly homologous variants seemed typical of ankylosing spondylitis blood. Enrichment of disease-linked clones was reportedly significant in matched ankylosing spondylitis synovial fluid.

This clonotype has at least ten counts. What it binds is not known. The CDR3 is made up of 14 amino acids. Between the trimmed V and J ends, which lost 2 bases and 3 bases, there was a span of 8 bases. The V gene's germline CDR1 is SGHRS and CDR2 YFSETQ. By quantitative 5'-RACE with molecular barcodes, the TCR beta libraries were made. MiXCR was run by TCRdb on the 5' RACE reads, yielding one entry per CDR3 protein. This repertoire shows some 46,000 distinct CDR3 sequences, 8% to 13% found once; its top ten account for 1.1% to 1.5%. The TCR comes from a male donor with ankylosing spondylitis or in good health (not recorded which). The sample comprised blood, either unsorted or a sorted T cell fraction (not recorded which). V gene TRBV5-1 combines with J gene TRBJ2-2, with D possibly TRBD1 on 6 matching bases. The CDR3 loop is CASSFSGDTGELFF. The CDR3 DNA sequence: TGCGCCAGCAGCTTCTCAGGGGACACCGGGGAGCTGTTTTTT.